Below, 13 T cell receptor beta chains from the same sample are listed, as sequenced in a study of CD8 T cells in Susac syndrome. cDNA came from around 0.54 to 1 ug RNA primed by random hexamers. One entry per CDR3 protein, called by TCRdb with MiXCR from the immunoSEQ multiplex PCR reads. The sample shows 200,000 or so distinct CDR3 sequences, about 94% of them seen only once. Specimen: CD4+ T cells from PBMCs. The source of these receptors is a human donor with Susac syndrome.

This clonotype showed up just once. The chain couples TRBV12-3 or TRBV12-4 to TRBJ2-5, with TRBD2 identical over 7 bases. Germline trimming cut 6 bases from V and 1 base from J; bases unmatched to any gene: 5. This CDR3 contains 14 residues. The CDR3 loop reads CASSLSGIQETQYF. The DNA of the CDR3 is TGTGCCAGCAGCCTGAGCGGGATCCAAGAGACCCAGTACTTC.

The chain employs TRBV30 and TRBJ1-5; 7 bases are shared with TRBD1. The V gene's germline CDR1 is GTSNPN and CDR2 SVGIG (reference sequence). The J segment lost 10 bases and the V segment lost 0 bases, leaving 6 bases of the junction unmatched. The CDR3 has 13 residues. The CDR3 region is CAWSVQGFGPQHF. The CDR3 region has the DNA TGTGCCTGGAGTGTACAGGGGTTCGGCCCCCAGCATTTT.

This clonotype was recorded once. Because the CDR3's place on the DNA is in doubt, the DNA is left out and the CDR3 is given as listed by TCRdb. The chain couples TRBV21-1 to TRBJ1-6; TRBD1 was called by the table and not checked on the DNA. TRBV21-1 is recorded as a pseudogene. The CDR3 spans 15 residues, counting both ends. The CDR3 loop is CASSKVGTGSSPLHF.

The chain employs TRBV4-3 and TRBJ1-2; weak D call: TRBD1 (5 bases). The CDR3 totals 16 residues. The V and J ends lost 3 bases and 4 bases respectively, with 18 bases between them. From germline, CDR1 is LGHNA and CDR2 YSLEER. CDR3 sequence reads: CASSQANGGFGYGYTF. CDR3 DNA sequence: TGCGCCAGCAGCCAGGCTAACGGGGGGTTTGGCTATGGCTACACCTTC.

V gene TRBV9 combines with J gene TRBJ1-1; tentatively, D is TRBD1 (5 bases). Germline-derived CDR1 and CDR2 are SGDLS and YYNGEE. This CDR3 is built from 15 residues. V lost 3 bases, J lost 3 bases, and 15 bases lay in between. The CDR3 spells CASSASGGGYTEAFF. The CDR3, as DNA: TGTGCCAGCAGCGCTAGTGGGGGGGGTTACACTGAAGCTTTCTTT. The variable domain in full, completed from reference TRBV9 and TRBJ1-1, reads DSGVTQTPKHLITATGQRVTLRCSPRSGDLSVYWYQQSLDQGLQFLIQYYNGEERAKGNILERFSAQQFPDLHSELNLSSLELGDSALYFCASSASGGGYTEAFFGQGTRLTVV.

Only one count was recorded for this clonotype. The V gene is TRBV7-9, the J gene TRBJ1-6; no clear D. The CDR3 has 15 residues. V was shortened by 1 base and J by 7 bases, with 11 bases between the two germline ends. The germline V gene encodes CDR1 SEHNR and CDR2 FQNEAQ (reference sequence). The CDR3 spells CASSLDRPQNSPLHF. The CDR3 region has the DNA TGTGCCAGCAGCTTAGATCGCCCCCAGAATTCACCCCTCCACTTT.

This clonotype was seen more than once but under ten times. The chain links TRBV12-3 or TRBV12-4 to TRBJ1-2; 9 bases are a match to TRBD1. This CDR3 spans 13 amino acids. V was clipped by 5 bases and J by 4 bases; unmatched bases: 2. CDR3 sequence (DNA): TGTGCCAGCAGTAGGACAGGGGCCTATGGCTACACCTTC. Amino acid sequence: CASSRTGAYGYTF.

In this sample, this clonotype turned up once. The chain employs TRBV19 and TRBJ2-2; possibly TRBD1 for D (6 bases). The CDR3 is made up of 14 amino acids. The V gene lost 6 bases and the J gene lost 1 base, with 9 bases spanning the gap. Looked up from germline, CDR1 is LNHDA and CDR2 is SQIVND (reference sequence). The CDR3 loop is CASRTQGNTGELFF. For the CDR3, the DNA is TGTGCCAGTAGGACACAGGGGAACACCGGGGAGCTGTTTTTT. Using reference TRBV19 and TRBJ2-2 for the parts outside the CDR3, the full variable domain is DGGITQSPKYLFRKEGQNVTLSCEQNLNHDAMYWYRQDPGQGLRLIYYSQIVNDFQKGDIAEGYSVSREKKESFPLTVTSAQKNPTAFYLCASRTQGNTGELFFGEGSRLTVL.

This CDR3 reads CASSFGTGSYSPLHF. In nucleotides, the CDR3 is TGCGCCAGCAGCTTCGGGACAGGCTCTTATTCACCCCTCCACTTT. The gene calls are TRBV5-1 and TRBJ1-6; 8 bases map to TRBD1. The CDR3 sequence is 15 residues long. V gave up 2 bases and J gave up 8 bases; unmatched junction bases: 6. Germline CDR1 reads SGHRS; CDR2 reads YFSETQ.

This clonotype was observed once. The chain employs TRBV25-1 and TRBJ1-2; D not certain. The germline V gene has CDR1 MGHDK and CDR2 SYGVNS. V was shortened by 5 bases and J by 4 bases, with 8 bases between the two germline ends. The CDR3 extends over 12 amino acids. The CDR3 loop reads CASSSRAYGYTF. The CDR3 nucleotides are TGTGCCAGCAGTTCCCGGGCCTATGGCTACACCTTC.

This rearrangement joins TRBV3-1 to TRBJ1-1; D is unresolved. The V end lost 5 bases, the J end lost 3 bases, and 13 bases lay between the germline ends. The germline CDR1 and CDR2 sequences are LGHDT and YNNKEL (reference sequence). The CDR3 consists of 14 residues. The CDR3 is CASSFLGLDTEAFF. The CDR3 bases are TGTGCCAGCAGCTTCTTGGGGTTGGACACTGAAGCTTTCTTT.

This sequence joins TRBV6-5 and TRBJ2-4; 8 bases agree with TRBD1. Trimming took 4 bases from V and 3 from J; bases not matched to a gene: 5. CDR3 length: 15 amino acids. Germline V gene data show CDR1 as MNHEY and CDR2 as SVGAGI. The CDR3 nucleotides are TGTGCCAGCAGTTCCAGGGGGCGCGGCAAAAACATTCAGTACTTC. It codes for CASSSRGRGKNIQYF.

The V and J genes are TRBV12-5 and TRBJ2-7; the D is unclear. The CDR3 runs 12 residues. Between the trimmed V and J ends, which lost 2 bases and 2 bases, there was a span of 4 bases. CDR1 and CDR2 (germline): LGHNT, FRNRAP. Here the CDR3 reads CASGLNTYEQYF. The CDR3, as DNA: TGTGCTAGTGGTTTGAATACCTACGAGCAGTACTTC.